The clone carrying this T cell receptor beta chain was picked up one time. Its specificity is unknown. Trimming stripped 3 bases from V and 6 bases from J, with 15 bases between. The CDR3 extends over 14 amino acids. Germline V gene data show CDR1 as MDHEN and CDR2 as SYDVKM. This record belongs to a study of cytomegalovirus exposure and HLA in healthy donors. General study points: In an earlier analysis, in 587 donors, most V segments appeared productive either ~87% or ~30% of the time.

In the PCR, 60 Vbeta and 13 Jbeta primers were used. Profiled with immunoSEQ multiplex PCR; TCRdb holds only in-frame clones, not every one. Among over 100,000 clones listed, 70% to 85% were seen once. This chain joins TRBV28 and TRBJ2-7, with D possibly matching TRBD1 (5 bases). Sample: PBMCs. This clonotype was sampled from a woman between 18 and 30 years old in good health and CMV-seropositive. The CDR3 loop is CASSFGQGILEQYF. The CDR3 coding sequence is TGTGCCAGCAGTTTCGGGCAGGGAATTCTCGAGCAGTACTTC.